These 19 T cell receptor beta chains originate from one sample sequenced in a study of technical replicates of blood from several donors (dated by TCRdb to 2016 to 2017). The library was obtained by the immunoSEQ multiplex PCR assay. TCRdb provides this immuneACCESS table in a form limited to in-frame rearrangements. Some clones are lacking; in checked studies, under half of them reflect an unresolved V gene, and why the rest are absent is not known. Here the sample has about 81,000 clones; 85% to 95% occur a single time. Of the sample, roughly 0.25% falls within the top ten clones. The sequencing sample was made of T cells isolated from PBMCs. The receptors were gathered from a human donor in good health.

The chain combines TRBV28 with TRBJ2-2, with TRBD2 matching over 7 bases. The germline gives CDR1 MDHEN, CDR2 SYDVKM. V was pared by 4 bases and J by 2 bases, with 7 bases of the junction left unmatched. CDR3 length equals 16 residues. The CDR3 nucleotides are TGTGCCAGCAGTTACATGGGAGGGAGAAACACCGGGGAGCTGTTTTTT. This sequence encodes CASSYMGGRNTGELFF.

The chain has TRBV4-1 and TRBJ2-7; 14 nucleotides agree with TRBD2. The trim removed 2 bases at V and 4 bases at J, leaving 10 bases unmatched. Germline CDR1 MGHRA, CDR2 YSYEKL. CDR3 length equals 18 residues. The CDR3 DNA sequence: TGCGCCAGCAGCCAATACGCGACTAGCGGGAGGGATAGGTACGAGCAGTACTTC. Translation gives CASSQYATSGRDRYEQYF.

The V call is TRBV9, the J call TRBJ2-2; 8 nucleotides match TRBD1. The germline CDR1 and CDR2 sequences are SGDLS and YYNGEE. This CDR3 is 16 amino acids long. V lost 2 bases and J lost 4; bases outside the gene matches: 7. CDR3 coding DNA: TGTGCCAGCAGCGTCGGACAGGGTCGGGGCACCGGGGAGCTGTTTTTT. It specifies CASSVGQGRGTGELFF.

This clone has only one observation. J is TRBJ2-7 and V is TRBV14, with TRBD2 as a possible D gene (7 bases). The germline V gene encodes CDR1 SGHDN and CDR2 FVKESK. V lost 0 bases and J 2 bases, leaving 20 bases between the germline ends. The CDR3 sequence is 18 residues long. CDR3 protein: CASSQDGWEGVAPYEQYF. As DNA, the CDR3 is TGTGCCAGCAGCCAAGATGGGTGGGAGGGGGTGGCCCCCTACGAGCAGTACTTC.

V is TRBV5-5 and J is TRBJ1-2; D is possibly TRBD1 (6 bases). Trimming pared 2 bases from V and 2 bases from J, leaving 13 bases between. Germline V gives CDR1 SGHKS, CDR2 YYEKEE (reference sequence). This CDR3 is 15 amino acids long. Here the CDR3 DNA reads TGTGCCAGCAGCTTAACGACAGGAGACAACTATGGCTACACCTTC. Translating it yields CASSLTTGDNYGYTF.

This clone was detected only a few times. The chain uses TRBV28 and TRBJ1-2, with D unclear. From germline, CDR1 is MDHEN and CDR2 SYDVKM. V was trimmed by 5 bases and J by 5 bases, leaving 12 bases between them. The length of the CDR3 is 13 residues. CDR3: CASSTPGRYGYTF. The CDR3 DNA is TGTGCCAGCAGTACTCCCGGGAGATATGGCTACACCTTC.

V usage is TRBV9 and J usage is TRBJ1-1; 8 positions agree with TRBD1. V lost 0 bases, J lost 7 bases, and 2 bases stayed unmatched. The CDR3 extends over 13 amino acids. Per germline, CDR1 SGDLS and CDR2 YYNGEE. The CDR3: CASSVVGQVEAFF. The CDR3 nucleotides read TGTGCCAGCAGCGTAGTGGGACAGGTTGAAGCTTTCTTT.

The V gene is TRBV27, the J gene TRBJ1-1; TRBD1 is a possible D gene (6 bases). Trimming took off 0 bases at V and 4 bases at J, with 9 bases between the two ends. Germline V gene sequence: CDR1 MNHEY, CDR2 SMNVEV (reference sequence). CDR3 length: 14 residues. CDR3 DNA: TGTGCCAGCAGTTTATCGAACAGGGCCACTGAAGCTTTCTTT. Translation gives CASSLSNRATEAFF.

This clone showed up just a few times. The chain employs TRBV29-1 and TRBJ2-2, with TRBD1 identical over 8 bases. From germline, CDR1 is SQVTM and CDR2 ANQGSEA. This CDR3 is built from 13 residues. The ends lost 7 bases at V and 4 bases at J; junction bases unmatched: 5. The DNA of the CDR3 is TGCAGCGCAGGGGACAGGTCCACCGGGGAGCTGTTTTTT. Encoded protein: CSAGDRSTGELFF.

The gene calls are TRBV9 and TRBJ1-5; no clear D gene. CDR1 and CDR2 from the germline V gene are SGDLS and YYNGEE. The CDR3 sequence is 15 residues long. Trimming took 3 bases from V and 7 from J, leaving 17 bases between them. The CDR3: CASSGGGKTGQPQHF. The CDR3 DNA sequence: TGTGCCAGCAGCGGCGGAGGAAAGACGGGACAGCCCCAGCATTTT. The whole variable domain, remainder taken from reference TRBV9 and TRBJ1-5, is DSGVTQTPKHLITATGQRVTLRCSPRSGDLSVYWYQQSLDQGLQFLIQYYNGEERAKGNILERFSAQQFPDLHSELNLSSLELGDSALYFCASSGGGKTGQPQHFGDGTRLSIL.

The gene calls are TRBV7-9 and TRBJ2-5; 10 nucleotides agree with TRBD1. The J call could be wrong; TRBJ2-7 is a better fit for the DNA end. This CDR3 contains 15 residues. Per germline, CDR1 SEHNR and CDR2 FQNEAQ (reference sequence). This CDR3 reads CASSFGTGEVTEQYF. DNA of the CDR3: TGTGCCAGCAGCTTCGGGACAGGGGAGGTTACCGAGCAGTACTTC.

This chain connects TRBV5-5 to TRBJ2-1, with D hard to call. Trimming took 0 bases from V and 4 from J, leaving 5 bases between them. Germline V gives CDR1 SGHKS, CDR2 YYEKEE (reference sequence). CDR3 size: 13 residues. For the CDR3, the DNA is TGTGCCAGCAGCTTGGACTTGTACAATGAGCAGTTCTTC. Protein: CASSLDLYNEQFF.

This chain links TRBV2 with TRBJ1-2; a possible D gene is TRBD1 (5 bases). Germline V lookup: CDR1 SNHLY, CDR2 FYNNEI. Between the trimmed V and J ends, which lost 9 bases and 5 bases, there was a span of 13 bases. The CDR3 is made up of 12 amino acids. DNA of the CDR3: TGTGCCAGTCAGTCGGGGGAATATGGCTACACCTTC. The encoded protein is CASQSGEYGYTF.

This chain uses TRBV5-1 with TRBJ2-2; D perhaps matches TRBD2 (5 bases). The ends were cut back, 4 bases at V and 6 bases at J, with 13 bases in the middle. Germline V gene data show CDR1 as SGHRS and CDR2 as YFSETQ. This CDR3 is 14 amino acids long. The CDR3 nucleotides are TGCGCCAGCAGCGGTACTAGTGGCGCCGGGGAGCTGTTTTTT. It specifies CASSGTSGAGELFF.

The chain employs TRBV18 and TRBJ2-7, with 10 bases fitting TRBD1. V shed 3 bases, J shed 4 bases, and the junction held 9 bases outside the gene matches. The CDR3 sequence is 16 residues long. Germline CDR1 and CDR2: KGHSH and LQKENI. This CDR3 is CASSPPGTGVGYEQYF. In DNA form, the CDR3 reads TGTGCCAGCTCACCCCCCGGGACAGGGGTTGGATACGAGCAGTACTTC.

This rearrangement joins TRBV2 to TRBJ1-2; the D gene is possibly TRBD1 (5 bases). The CDR3 covers 13 residues. Trimming left V 1 base short and J 4 bases short, with 7 bases between. Germline V gives CDR1 SNHLY, CDR2 FYNNEI. The chain's CDR3 is CASSEGQSYGYTF. The CDR3 nucleotides read TGTGCCAGCAGTGAAGGACAGAGCTATGGCTACACCTTC.

This chain uses TRBV25-1 with TRBJ2-5; possible D gene TRBD1, 6 bases. The V end was cut by 8 bases, the J end by 1 base, with 11 bases between. The CDR3 has 13 amino acids. CDR1 MGHDK and CDR2 SYGVNS come from the germline V gene. CDR3 sequence (DNA): TGTGCCAGCTCAGGGGTTTCCCAAGAGACCCAGTACTTC. Encoded protein: CASSGVSQETQYF. Together with reference TRBV25-1 and TRBJ2-5, the CDR3 gives the full variable domain: EADIYQTPRYLVIGTGKKITLECSQTMGHDKMYWYQQDPGMELHLIHYSYGVNSTEKGDLSSESTVSRIRTEHFPLTLESARPSHTSQYLCASSGVSQETQYFGPGTRLLVL.

The V and J genes are TRBV5-4 and TRBJ2-3, with a tentative D call TRBD1 (5 bases). This CDR3 spans 16 amino acids. V shed 1 base and J shed 4 bases, with 16 bases lying between them. CDR1 is SGHNT and CDR2 is YYREEE in the germline V gene (reference sequence). CDR3 loop: CASSLYPGNRADTQYF. CDR3 bases: TGTGCCAGCAGCTTGTACCCAGGGAATAGAGCAGATACGCAGTATTTT. The entire variable domain, with the rest obtained from reference TRBV5-4 and TRBJ2-3, is as follows: ETGVTQSPTHLIKTRGQQVTLRCSSQSGHNTVSWYQQALGQGPQFIFQYYREEENGRGNFPPRFSGLQFPNYSSELNVNALELDDSALYLCASSLYPGNRADTQYFGPGTRLTVL.

This clone is a singleton in its sample. The chain carries TRBV2 and TRBJ2-3; 10 bases map to TRBD1. V lost 4 bases, J lost 6 bases, and 4 bases stayed unmatched. This CDR3 contains 14 residues. Per germline, CDR1 SNHLY and CDR2 FYNNEI. CDR3 in DNA: TGTGCCAGCAGTGCCGGGACAGGGGTGGATACGCAGTATTTT. This encodes CASSAGTGVDTQYF.